There are many counts of the clone carrying this T cell receptor (beta chain). The target antigen is unknown. Template material for amplifying TCR beta CDR3 regions consisted of RNA transcripts. A first-round RT-PCR of the TCR CDR3 used the HTBI primer set. TCRdb itself ran the multiplex PCR reads through MiXCR, one entry per CDR3 protein. The sample shows nearly 600,000 distinct CDR3 sequences, approximately 15% of them seen only once. The data are from a study of T cells in Graves' hyperthyroidism and ophthalmopathy. Overall study results and limits: Ophthalmopathy and stable hyperthyroidism were told apart by a 13 V-J model. Ophthalmopathy, which appeared later, was predicted by the model a median about 6 months before onset.

The sample of blood was obtained at first hyperthyroidism diagnosis (before any ophthalmopathy symptoms). V lost 3 bases, J lost 0 bases, and 0 bases stayed unmatched. Germline assignment: CDR1 GTSNPN and CDR2 SVGIG (reference sequence). CDR3 length equals 14 residues. This chain joins TRBV30 and TRBJ1-2; 11 bases are shared with TRBD1. Sequenced sample: blood. The source of this sequence is a woman aged 25 to 39 with Graves' hyperthyroidism that later progressed to Graves' ophthalmopathy. As DNA, the CDR3 is TGTGCCTGGAGGGGACAGGGGGCTAACTATGGCTACACCTTC. Residues: CAWRGQGANYGYTF.